Presented here are 14 T cell receptor beta chains from one specimen sequenced in a study of identical twins (dated by TCRdb to about 2016). To prepare the library, 5' RACE was applied. These reads were obtained on an Illumina HiSeq 2000. In TCRdb, the public reads were trimmed at Q25 with fastp and aligned with MiXCR, with productive beta chains retained. Identical CDR3 proteins give one entry, which carries the most common genes and DNA. A total of approximately 700,000 distinct CDR3 sequences appear in this sample, around a sixth of them only once. About 12% of the sample rests with the top ten. The sample was also reused in another study, on T cells expressing NK-cell markers.

Sequenced: PBMCs. These receptors all come from a woman aged 18-29 years in good health.

Remarks on this clonotype: A read error may account for a junction end that differs from germline. This rearrangement joins TRBV12-5 to TRBJ2-7; D might be TRBD2 (6 bases). Germline V lookup: CDR1 LGHNT, CDR2 FRNRAP. The CDR3 is 13 residues long. The CDR3 region has the DNA TGTGCTAGTGGTTTGGCCCCCTCGGCGGGGTGGAACTTC. Translating it yields CASGLAPSAGWNF.

This clonotype was detected a few times. The V gene is TRBV6-1, the J gene TRBJ1-1, with unresolved D. The V end was cut by 9 bases, the J end by 1 base, with 15 bases between. The CDR3 is made up of 14 amino acids. CDR1 and CDR2 from the germline V gene are MNHNS and SASEGT. The CDR3 DNA follows: TGTGCCAGTAATCGACTCCAAGGGAACACTGAAGCTTTCTTT. Translating gives CASNRLQGNTEAFF.

V is TRBV20-1 and J is TRBJ2-1, with D possibly TRBD1 on 5 matching bases. Germline V gene sequence: CDR1 DFQATT, CDR2 SNEGSKA (reference sequence). Deletions cut 4 bases from V and 8 bases from J, with 18 bases between. The CDR3 consists of 14 residues. The chain's CDR3 is CSANPSPWGDEQFF. The CDR3 coding sequence is TGCAGTGCTAACCCCTCCCCCTGGGGCGATGAGCAGTTCTTC.

This clonotype has more than one count but fewer than ten. The V gene is TRBV27, the J gene TRBJ2-1; 7 bases match TRBD1. This CDR3 spans 15 amino acids. Looked up from germline, CDR1 is MNHEY and CDR2 is SMNVEV (reference sequence). The ends lost 6 bases at V and 9 bases at J; junction bases unmatched: 14. CDR3 residues: CASSLGTASPTEQFF. DNA for the CDR3: TGTGCCAGCAGCCTCGGGACAGCGAGTCCCACTGAGCAGTTCTTC.

As DNA, the CDR3 is TGTGCCAGCAGCCCCAGGTTCTCTGGAAACACCATATATTTT. Its protein product is CASSPRFSGNTIYF. The chain combines TRBV7-2 with TRBJ1-3; no clear D gene. CDR1 is SGHTA and CDR2 is FQGNSA in the germline V gene. This CDR3 spans 14 amino acids. The V end lost 5 bases, the J end lost 0 bases, and 8 bases lay between the germline ends.

This clonotype occurred a few times. CDR3 in DNA: TGTGCCAGCAGTTTCTCGGGACTCCAGTACGGTACGCAGTATTTT. Translating gives CASSFSGLQYGTQYF. The chain carries TRBV12-3 or TRBV12-4 and TRBJ2-3, with D possibly being TRBD2 (6 bases). Trimming took 3 bases from V and 8 from J, leaving 18 bases between them. This CDR3 is 15 amino acids long.

There are a few counts of this clonotype. The chain employs TRBV14 and TRBJ2-1, with unresolved D. This CDR3 comprises 13 residues. V was cut by 0 bases and J by 8 bases, with 8 bases left in between. The germline V gene encodes CDR1 SGHDN and CDR2 FVKESK. CDR3 DNA sequence: TGTGCCAGCAGCCAAGATCCAGGCGATGAGCAGTTCTTC. Translated: CASSQDPGDEQFF.

V gene TRBV5-1 combines with J gene TRBJ2-7; 8 bases map to TRBD1. This CDR3 is built from 16 residues. J lost 7 bases, V lost 2 bases, and 14 bases had no gene match. Germline V gene data show CDR1 as SGHRS and CDR2 as YFSETQ. CDR3 in amino acids: CASSFTLGAGGKEQYF. For the CDR3, the DNA is TGCGCCAGCAGCTTTACTCTGGGTGCAGGGGGCAAGGAGCAGTACTTC.

The rearrangement joins TRBV11-2 to TRBJ1-5, with 7 bases matching TRBD1. J lost 8 bases, V lost 5 bases, and 6 bases had no gene match. The germline CDR1 and CDR2 sequences are SGHAT and FQNNGV. The CDR3 has 13 amino acids. DNA for the CDR3: TGTGCCAGCAGCCCGACAGGGTCGGAGCCCCAGCATTTT. Translating it yields CASSPTGSEPQHF. Variable domain in full (rest from reference TRBV11-2 and TRBJ1-5): EAGVAQSPRYKIIEKRQSVAFWCNPISGHATLYWYQQILGQGPKLLIQFQNNGVVDDSQLPKDRFSAERLKGVDSTLKIQPAKLEDSAVYLCASSPTGSEPQHFGDGTRLSIL.

This sequence joins TRBV4-3 and TRBJ2-1; no definite D call. The CDR3 loop spans 16 amino acids. Germline V gene sequence: CDR1 LGHNA, CDR2 YSLEER. Trimming pared 0 bases from V and 4 bases from J, leaving 13 bases between. The CDR3 DNA follows: TGCGCCAGCAGCCAAGAACGGGCCCGTCCGTACAATGAGCAGTTCTTC. This translates into CASSQERARPYNEQFF.

At least ten counts were recorded for this clonotype. The V call is TRBV12-3 or TRBV12-4, the J call TRBJ1-2; D gene unclear. V shed 5 bases and J shed 4 bases, with 8 bases lying between them. This CDR3 is built from 12 residues. The CDR3 loop reads CASSLTSYGYTF. CDR3 DNA sequence: TGTGCCAGCAGTCTCACGAGCTATGGCTACACCTTC.

This clonotype was seen only a few times. J is TRBJ2-2 and V is TRBV5-1, with 10 bases identical to TRBD2. There are 17 residues in the CDR3. The ends lost 6 bases at V and 6 bases at J; junction bases unmatched: 14. The germline CDR1 and CDR2 sequences are SGHRS and YFSETQ. The CDR3 coding sequence is TGCGCCAGCACTGCCTCAGTGGCTAGCGGGAGTTCCGGGGAGCTGTTTTTT. Protein sequence: CASTASVASGSSGELFF.

This clonotype was seen a few times. The chain recombines TRBV6-9 with TRBJ2-7, with 9 positions matching TRBD2. The V and J ends lost 5 bases and 3 bases, in that order; junction bases with no gene match: 2. This CDR3 is built from 13 residues. Per germline, CDR1 MNHGY and CDR2 SVAAGI. CDR3 coding DNA: TGTGCCAGCAGTGGTAGCGGGAGCTACGAGCAGTACTTC. Translating it yields CASSGSGSYEQYF.

There are a few counts of this clonotype. J is TRBJ2-1 and V is TRBV12-3 or TRBV12-4; 7 nucleotides agree with TRBD2. V lost 5 bases, J lost 9 bases, and 7 bases stayed unmatched. CDR3 length: 13 amino acids. In nucleotides, the CDR3 is TGTGCCAGCAGTCCGCCGGGACTAATTGAGCAGTTCTTC. It yields the protein CASSPPGLIEQFF.